This T cell receptor (beta chain) was observed in a study of blood T cell repertoires in COVID-19. CDR3 size: 12 residues. V shed 6 bases, J shed 4 bases, and the junction held 1 base outside the gene matches. Clones were read by immunoSEQ multiplex PCR, and TCRdb kept only the in-frame ones, dropping some. The data contain over 200,000 clones, about 91% of them singletons. V is TRBV12-3 or TRBV12-4 and J is TRBJ1-2, with 8 bases that match TRBD1. Sequencing used peripheral blood. This TCR derives from a woman aged 35 to 49 with acute or convalescent COVID-19. CDR3 protein: CASRGQGYGYTF. The DNA for the CDR3 is TGTGCCAGCAGAGGACAGGGCTATGGCTACACCTTC.